Here is one T cell receptor beta chain with its context. The source of the sample is a study of blood T cell repertoires in COVID-19. Across the study: Material from acute and convalescent COVID-19 was sourced from the United States, Italy and Spain.

The germline V gene has CDR1 LNHDA and CDR2 SQIVND (reference sequence). The CDR3 runs 14 residues. Trimming removed 6 bases from V and 10 bases from J; junction bases left unmatched: 8. Seattle-derived patients entered the study during active infection and were followed longitudinally. Per the original data handling: Estimation of nucleated cell counts relied on the amplification of reference gene primers. Assay used: immunoSEQ multiplex PCR; TCRdb lists only in-frame clones, some missing. From that table come the V and J calls and clone size; the DNA was used to work out D and trimming. This sample has fewer than 80,000 clones; roughly 75% occur once, and the top ten carry 14%.

This chain links TRBV19 with TRBJ1-4, with TRBD1 matching over 10 bases. Sample: peripheral blood. This clonotype was obtained from a man in his sixties with COVID-19, enrolled during active disease. This CDR3 reads CASSPGQGISKLFF. The CDR3 DNA is TGTGCCAGTAGCCCGGGACAGGGGATTTCAAAACTGTTTTTT.